This is a list of T cell receptor beta chains from one sample in a study of T cell responses to AZD1222 COVID-19 vaccine. Clones were read by immunoSEQ multiplex PCR, and TCRdb kept only the in-frame ones, dropping some. The data show about 140,000 clones, with roughly 89% seen just once and 7.5% held by the top ten. The sample in question was peripheral blood, obtained 28 days after the second dose of the MenACWY control vaccine. The origin of the receptors is an adult who received the MenACWY meningococcal vaccine as a control. Both conserved end residues are part of each CDR3. D genes are given only for firm matches. The listing skips clone size in some rows; elsewhere it reads once, few, many or a size class.

TRBV29-1,-,-,TRBJ2-7,TGCAGCGCCTATTGGACCCTCGGAGGAGAGCAGTACTTC,CSAYWTLGGEQYF
TRBV7-3,-,-,TRBJ2-1,TGTGCCAGCAGCTTAACGAAGCACTACAATGAGCAGTTCTTC,CASSLTKHYNEQFF
TRBV28,-,TRBD1,TRBJ1-4,TGTGCCACTACGGGCAGGGGGACTGAAAAACTGTTTTTT,CATTGRGTEKLFF
TRBV7-9,-,-,TRBJ1-4,TGTGCCAGCAGCTTAGACGTGGGCGCTGGCGAAAAACTGTTTTTT,CASSLDVGAGEKLFF
TRBV6-2/TRBV6-3,-,-,TRBJ2-3,TGTGCCAGCAGTTTACTACGATACAGGGTTTTAGATACGCAGTATTTT,CASSLLRYRVLDTQYF
TRBV5-1,-,-,TRBJ2-1,TGCGCCAGCAGCGGGGTGGGCAATGAGCAGTTCTTC,CASSGVGNEQFF
TRBV9,-,TRBD1,TRBJ2-7,TGTGCCAGCAGCGTAGGGGACAGGGCTTTATCCGAGCAGTACTTC,CASSVGDRALSEQYF
TRBV6-6,-,TRBD1,TRBJ1-5,TGTGCCAGCAGTTCCAGGGGGCAAGGTCAGCCCCAGCATTTT,CASSSRGQGQPQHF
TRBV19,-,-,TRBJ1-4,TGTGCCAGTAGTATAGGAAATGAAAAACTGTTTTTT,CASSIGNEKLFF
TRBV7-9,-,-,TRBJ1-4,TGTGCCAGCAGCTTTGGGGGGTCGCATGAAAAACTGTTTTTT,CASSFGGSHEKLFF
TRBV30,-,-,TRBJ2-3,TGTGCCTGGGCCATAGGGGATGAAACAGATACGCAGTATTTT,CAWAIGDETDTQYF
TRBV28,-,-,TRBJ2-1,TGTGCCAGCAGTTTAATGGCTAGCTTCTACAATGAGCAGTTCTTC,CASSLMASFYNEQFF
TRBV6-5,once,-,TRBJ2-7,TGTGCCAGCAGTTACCGAGTACAGGGTCCTTCCTACGAGCAGTACTTC,CASSYRVQGPSYEQYF
TRBV29-1,-,-,TRBJ2-5,TGCAGCGTTGAACTAATGTACCAAGAGACCCAGTACTTC,CSVELMYQETQYF
TRBV6-4,-,TRBD2,TRBJ2-1,TGTGCCAGCAATCTTACCACGGGCGGGGGACCGGCCTACAATGAGCAGTTCTTC,CASNLTTGGGPAYNEQFF
TRBV5-1,-,-,TRBJ1-1,TGCGCCAGCAGTCCCCGAATGAACACTGAAGCTTTCTTT,CASSPRMNTEAFF
TRBV19,-,-,TRBJ1-5,TGTGCCAGTAGTAGGCCCCCATCGAATCAGCCCCAGCATTTT,CASSRPPSNQPQHF
TRBV2,-,-,TRBJ1-4,TGTGCCAGCAGTGAAGAGAATGTGCAGGTGGGGGAAAAACTGTTTTTT,CASSEENVQVGEKLFF
TRBV19,-,-,TRBJ1-5,TGTGCCAGTAGTAACACAAGGATAGGCAATCAGCCCCAGCATTTT,CASSNTRIGNQPQHF
TRBV18,-,TRBD1,TRBJ1-2,TGTGCCAGCTCACCAGGGCAGGGGGCCGAATATGGCTACACCTTC,CASSPGQGAEYGYTF
TRBV5-1,-,TRBD2,TRBJ2-1,TGCGCCAGCAGCTTGTTCCTAGCGGGAGGAACCACCCACAATGAGCAGTTCTTC,CASSLFLAGGTTHNEQFF
TRBV10-1,-,-,TRBJ2-2,TGCGCCAGCAGTGAGCATGTGAACACCGGGGAGCTGTTTTTT,CASSEHVNTGELFF
TRBV14,-,-,TRBJ1-1,TGTGCCAGCAGCCTAACAGGGTTGGGCGCTGAAGCTTTCTTT,CASSLTGLGAEAFF
TRBV7-9,-,-,TRBJ2-7,TGTGCCAGCAGCTTTGGTACCGGTCCCTACGAGCAGTACTTC,CASSFGTGPYEQYF
TRBV4-3,once,-,TRBJ1-5,TGCGCCAGCAGCCAAGAGGCAGGGCCGGTCAATCAGCCCCAGCATTTT,CASSQEAGPVNQPQHF
TRBV3-1/TRBV3-2,-,TRBD1,TRBJ1-6,TGTGCCAGCAGACAGGGGGCGCGGGAGAATTCACCCCTCCACTTT,CASRQGARENSPLHF
TRBV21-1,-,-,TRBJ2-2,TGTGCCAGCGTTGAAACCGGGACAAATTTTAGGGAGCTGTTTTTT,CASVETGTNFRELFF
TRBV11-2,once,TRBD1,TRBJ2-2,TGTGCCAGCAGCGCCCAGGGGGCAGACACCGGGGAGCTGTTTTTT,CASSAQGADTGELFF
TRBV5-1,once,TRBD1,TRBJ2-7,TGCGCCAGCAGCGTACAGGGGGTCTACGAGCAGTACTTC,CASSVQGVYEQYF
TRBV7-2,-,-,TRBJ2-7,TGTGCCAGCAGCCGGATTACCAGCTCCTACGAGCAGTACTTC,CASSRITSSYEQYF
TRBV7-8,-,-,TRBJ2-5,TGTGCCAGCAGCCTGTACCAAGAGACCCAGTACTTC,CASSLYQETQYF
TRBV7-6,-,TRBD1,TRBJ2-7,TGTGCCAGCAGCTTAGGGTCCGGGACAGGGGCCTACGAGCAGTACTTC,CASSLGSGTGAYEQYF
TRBV18,-,-,TRBJ2-5,TGTGCCAGCTCAGTCGGGGTTGTGGAGACCCAGTACTTC,CASSVGVVETQYF
TRBV7-9,-,-,TRBJ1-4,TGTGCCAGCAGCTTAGCCCCCCAAGCAACTAATGAAAAACTGTTTTTT,CASSLAPQATNEKLFF
TRBV9,-,-,TRBJ2-5,TGTGCCAGCAGCGTAAGCCAAGAGACCCAGTACTTC,CASSVSQETQYF
TRBV28,-,-,TRBJ1-5,TGTGCCAGCAGTTGGACTCGACCGAAAAATAGCAATCAGCCCCAGCATTTT,CASSWTRPKNSNQPQHF
TRBV3-1/TRBV3-2,-,TRBD1,TRBJ2-3,TGTGCCAGCAACCAGGGGGCAGGCCTTAGCACAGATACGCAGTATTTT,CASNQGAGLSTDTQYF
TRBV15,-,-,TRBJ2-7,TGTGCCACCAGCAGAGATCCGGGCCGGGGCGAGCAGTACTTC,CATSRDPGRGEQYF
TRBV7-8,-,-,TRBJ1-3,TGTGCCAGCAGCTCGCGGGGGGGCCACTCTGGAAACACCATATATTTT,CASSSRGGHSGNTIYF
TRBV7-9,once,-,TRBJ1-5,TGTGCCAGCAGCCTAGGGTCTACTAGCAATCAGCCCCAGCATTTT,CASSLGSTSNQPQHF
TRBV18,-,TRBD1,TRBJ2-7,TGTGCCAGCTCACCACCTCCAGGACAGGGCTACGAGCAGTACTTC,CASSPPPGQGYEQYF
TRBV4-3,-,-,TRBJ1-2,TGCGCCAGCAGCCAAGATTACGGGACGGCCGCGGGGGGCTACACCTTC,CASSQDYGTAAGGYTF
TRBV7-2,once,-,TRBJ2-4,TGTGCCAGCAGCTTGTCCAGGGTCGGGAACATTCAGTACTTC,CASSLSRVGNIQYF
TRBV6-6,-,TRBD1,TRBJ1-4,TGTGCCAGCACCGACTCGACAGGGATCTGGGAAAAACTGTTTTTT,CASTDSTGIWEKLFF
TRBV29-1,-,TRBD1,TRBJ2-2,TGCAGCGTAAGAGCCGGGACAGGGCACACCGGGGAGCTGTTTTTT,CSVRAGTGHTGELFF
TRBV13,-,-,TRBJ2-3,TGTGCCAGCACCTTAACAGATACGCAGTATTTT,CASTLTDTQYF
TRBV9,-,TRBD2,TRBJ2-1,TGTGCCAGCAGCGTAGCCCCCGGGGGGGGTTCCTACAATGAGCAGTTCTTC,CASSVAPGGGSYNEQFF
TRBV19,-,-,TRBJ2-7,TGTGCCAGTAGTATTCAGCCCGTAGGGGCCTACGAGCAGTACTTC,CASSIQPVGAYEQYF
TRBV19,few,TRBD1,TRBJ1-1,TGTGCCAGTAGTAGGACAGGGGGCCATACAACTGAAGCTTTCTTT,CASSRTGGHTTEAFF
TRBV15,-,-,TRBJ2-4,TGTGCCACCAGCAGAGGGGGTGATGTTAGCAAAAACATTCAGTACTTC,CATSRGGDVSKNIQYF
TRBV19,once,TRBD1,TRBJ1-4,TGTGCCAGTAGTCACCGGGACAGGGGAGGTGAAAAACTGTTTTTT,CASSHRDRGGEKLFF
TRBV7-2,once,-,TRBJ1-5,TGTGCCAGCAGCTTAGTGGTAAGCGGCAATCAGCCCCAGCATTTT,CASSLVVSGNQPQHF